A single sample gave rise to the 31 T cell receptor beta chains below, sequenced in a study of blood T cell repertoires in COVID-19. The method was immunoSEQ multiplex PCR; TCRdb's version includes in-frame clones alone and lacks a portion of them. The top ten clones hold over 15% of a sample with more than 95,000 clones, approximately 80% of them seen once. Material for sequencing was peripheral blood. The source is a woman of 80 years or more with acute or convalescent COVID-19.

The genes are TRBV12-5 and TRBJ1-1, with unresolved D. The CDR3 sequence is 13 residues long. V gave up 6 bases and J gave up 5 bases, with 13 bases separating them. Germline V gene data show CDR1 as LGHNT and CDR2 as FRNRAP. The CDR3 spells CASGPEGGTEAFF. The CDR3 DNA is TGTGCTAGTGGGCCAGAAGGAGGGACTGAAGCTTTCTTT.

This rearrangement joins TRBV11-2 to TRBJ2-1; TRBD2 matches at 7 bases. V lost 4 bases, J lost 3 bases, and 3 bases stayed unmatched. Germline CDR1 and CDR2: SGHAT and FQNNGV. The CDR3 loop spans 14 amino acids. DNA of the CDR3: TGTGCCAGCAGCTCCCGGACTAGCTACAATGAGCAGTTCTTC. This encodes CASSSRTSYNEQFF.

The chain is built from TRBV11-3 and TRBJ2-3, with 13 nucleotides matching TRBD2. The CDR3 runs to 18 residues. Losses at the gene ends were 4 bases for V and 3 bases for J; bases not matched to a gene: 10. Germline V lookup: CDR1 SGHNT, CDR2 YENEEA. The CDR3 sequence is CASSSGRWTSGRTDTQYF. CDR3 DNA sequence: TGTGCCAGCAGCTCCGGGCGATGGACTAGCGGGAGAACAGATACGCAGTATTTT.

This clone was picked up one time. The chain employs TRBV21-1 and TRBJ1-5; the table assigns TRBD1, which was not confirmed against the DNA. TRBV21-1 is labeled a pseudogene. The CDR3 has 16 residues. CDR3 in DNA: TGTGCCAGCAGACCCCGGGACAGGGATCGTCGCCAGCCCCAGCATTTT. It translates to CASRPRDRDRRQPQHF.

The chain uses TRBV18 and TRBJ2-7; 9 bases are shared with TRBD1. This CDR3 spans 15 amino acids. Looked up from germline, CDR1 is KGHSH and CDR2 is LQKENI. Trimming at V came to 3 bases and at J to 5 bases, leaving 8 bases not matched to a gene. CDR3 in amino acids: CASSPGTGFGDEQYF. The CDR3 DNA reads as TGTGCCAGCTCACCGGGGACAGGGTTCGGGGACGAGCAGTACTTC.

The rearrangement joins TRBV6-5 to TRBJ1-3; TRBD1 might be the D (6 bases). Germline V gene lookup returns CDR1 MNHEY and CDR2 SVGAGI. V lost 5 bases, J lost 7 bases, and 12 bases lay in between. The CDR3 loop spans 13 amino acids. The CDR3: CASSKQGGNTIYF. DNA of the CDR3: TGTGCCAGCAGTAAACAGGGTGGGAACACCATATATTTT.

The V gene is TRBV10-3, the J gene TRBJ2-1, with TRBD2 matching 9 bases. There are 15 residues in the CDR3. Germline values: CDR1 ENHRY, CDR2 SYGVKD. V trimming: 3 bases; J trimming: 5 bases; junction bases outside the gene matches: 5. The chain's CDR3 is CAISDLASGDNEQFF. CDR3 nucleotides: TGTGCCATCAGTGATTTGGCTAGCGGGGACAATGAGCAGTTCTTC.

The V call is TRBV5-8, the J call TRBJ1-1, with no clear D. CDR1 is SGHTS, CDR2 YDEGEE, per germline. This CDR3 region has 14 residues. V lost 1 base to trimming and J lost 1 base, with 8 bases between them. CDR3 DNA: TGTGCCAGCAGCTTGTGGCAGGCGAACACTGAAGCTTTCTTT. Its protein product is CASSLWQANTEAFF.

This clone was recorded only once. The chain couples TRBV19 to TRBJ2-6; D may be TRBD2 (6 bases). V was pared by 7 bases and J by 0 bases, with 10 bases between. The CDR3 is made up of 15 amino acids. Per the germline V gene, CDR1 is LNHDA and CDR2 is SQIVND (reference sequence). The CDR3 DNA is TGTGCCAGTAACCCGGACTACTCTGGGGCCAACGTCCTGACTTTC. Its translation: CASNPDYSGANVLTF. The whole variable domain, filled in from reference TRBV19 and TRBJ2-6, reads DGGITQSPKYLFRKEGQNVTLSCEQNLNHDAMYWYRQDPGQGLRLIYYSQIVNDFQKGDIAEGYSVSREKKESFPLTVTSAQKNPTAFYLCASNPDYSGANVLTFGAGSRLTVL.

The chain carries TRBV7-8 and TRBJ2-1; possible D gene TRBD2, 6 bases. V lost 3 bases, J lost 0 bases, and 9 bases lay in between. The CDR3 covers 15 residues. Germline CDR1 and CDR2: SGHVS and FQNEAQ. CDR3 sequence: CASSFRDSSYNEQFF. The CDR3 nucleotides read TGTGCCAGCAGCTTTCGGGACTCCTCCTACAATGAGCAGTTCTTC.

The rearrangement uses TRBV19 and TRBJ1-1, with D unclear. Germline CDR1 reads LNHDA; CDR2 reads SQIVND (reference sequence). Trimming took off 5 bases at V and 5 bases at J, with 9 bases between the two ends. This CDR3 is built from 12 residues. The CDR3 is CASSVLQTEAFF. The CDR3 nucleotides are TGTGCCAGTAGTGTTTTACAGACTGAAGCTTTCTTT.

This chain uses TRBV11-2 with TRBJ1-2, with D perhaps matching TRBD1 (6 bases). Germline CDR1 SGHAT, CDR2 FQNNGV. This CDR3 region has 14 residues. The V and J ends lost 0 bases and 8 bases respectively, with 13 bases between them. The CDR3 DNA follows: TGTGCCAGCAGCTTAGACGACAGGCGTACAGGCTACACCTTC. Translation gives CASSLDDRRTGYTF. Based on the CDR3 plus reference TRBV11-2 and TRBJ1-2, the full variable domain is EAGVAQSPRYKIIEKRQSVAFWCNPISGHATLYWYQQILGQGPKLLIQFQNNGVVDDSQLPKDRFSAERLKGVDSTLKIQPAKLEDSAVYLCASSLDDRRTGYTFGSGTRLTVV.

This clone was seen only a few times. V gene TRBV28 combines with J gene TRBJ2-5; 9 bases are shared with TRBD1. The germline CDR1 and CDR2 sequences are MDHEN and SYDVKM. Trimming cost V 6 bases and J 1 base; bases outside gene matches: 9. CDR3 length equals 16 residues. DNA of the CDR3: TGTGCCAGCAGCCAGACTCCGGGACAGGGCCAAGAGACCCAGTACTTC. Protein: CASSQTPGQGQETQYF.

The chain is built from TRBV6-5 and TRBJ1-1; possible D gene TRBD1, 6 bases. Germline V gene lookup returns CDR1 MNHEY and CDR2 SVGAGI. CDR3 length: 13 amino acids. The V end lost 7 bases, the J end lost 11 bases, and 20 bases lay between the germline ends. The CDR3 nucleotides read TGTGCCAGCACGAGGGGCGAGAGGGGGTACGCTTTCTTT. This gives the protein CASTRGERGYAFF.

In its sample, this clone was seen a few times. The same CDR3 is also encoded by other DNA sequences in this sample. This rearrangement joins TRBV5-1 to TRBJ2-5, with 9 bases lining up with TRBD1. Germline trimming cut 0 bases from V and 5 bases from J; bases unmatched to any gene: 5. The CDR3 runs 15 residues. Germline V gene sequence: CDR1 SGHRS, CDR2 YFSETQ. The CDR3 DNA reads TGCGCCAGCAGCTTGGGGACCGGGACAGGGGAGACCCAGTACTTC. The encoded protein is CASSLGTGTGETQYF.

CDR3 amino acids: CASSAGTGTGFWETQYF. CDR3 bases: TGTGCCAGCAGCGCAGGGACCGGGACAGGGTTTTGGGAGACCCAGTACTTC. The gene calls are TRBV7-8 and TRBJ2-5; TRBD1 matches at 9 bases. The CDR3 is 17 residues long. Germline V gene lookup returns CDR1 SGHVS and CDR2 FQNEAQ. With V trimmed by 5 bases and J by 5 bases, 15 bases remained unmatched.

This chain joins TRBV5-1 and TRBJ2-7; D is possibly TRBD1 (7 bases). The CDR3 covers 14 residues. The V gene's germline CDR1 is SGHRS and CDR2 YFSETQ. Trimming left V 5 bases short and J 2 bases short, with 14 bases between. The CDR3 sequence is CASSSGQVPYEQYF. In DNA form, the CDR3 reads TGCGCCAGCAGTAGCGGACAGGTCCCCTACGAGCAGTACTTC.

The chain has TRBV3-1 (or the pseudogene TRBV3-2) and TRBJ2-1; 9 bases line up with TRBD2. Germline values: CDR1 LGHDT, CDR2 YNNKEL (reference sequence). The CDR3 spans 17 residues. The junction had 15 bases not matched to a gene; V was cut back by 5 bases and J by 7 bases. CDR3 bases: TGTGCCAGCAGCACCGGGACTAGCTCACCGGTCGGGAATGAGCAGTTCTTC. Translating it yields CASSTGTSSPVGNEQFF.

CDR3 protein: CASSQGGTGNEQYF. The CDR3 bases are TGTGCCAGCAGCCAAGGCGGGACAGGGAACGAGCAGTACTTC. The rearrangement uses TRBV3-1 (or the pseudogene TRBV3-2) and TRBJ2-7; the match to TRBD1 covers 9 bases. This CDR3 has 14 amino acids. The J segment lost 5 bases and the V segment lost 1 base, leaving 3 bases of the junction unmatched. Germline V gives CDR1 LGHDT, CDR2 YNNKEL (reference sequence).

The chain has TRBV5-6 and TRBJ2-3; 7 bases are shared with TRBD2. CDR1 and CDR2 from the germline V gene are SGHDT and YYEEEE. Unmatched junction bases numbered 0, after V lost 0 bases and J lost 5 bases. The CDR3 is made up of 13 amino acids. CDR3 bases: TGTGCCAGCAGCTTGGCGGGGGGAGATACGCAGTATTTT. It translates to CASSLAGGDTQYF.

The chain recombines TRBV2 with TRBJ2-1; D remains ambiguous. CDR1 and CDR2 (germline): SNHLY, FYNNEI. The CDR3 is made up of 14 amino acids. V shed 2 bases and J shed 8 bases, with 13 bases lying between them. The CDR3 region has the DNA TGTGCCAGCAGTGAAACGAGTATGTCGGATGAGCAGTTCTTC. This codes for CASSETSMSDEQFF.

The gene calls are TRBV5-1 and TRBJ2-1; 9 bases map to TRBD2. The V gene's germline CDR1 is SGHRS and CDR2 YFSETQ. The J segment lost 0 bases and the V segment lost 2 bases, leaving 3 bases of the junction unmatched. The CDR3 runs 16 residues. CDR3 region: CASSFIAGASYNEQFF. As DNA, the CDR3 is TGCGCCAGCAGCTTTATAGCGGGAGCCTCCTACAATGAGCAGTTCTTC.

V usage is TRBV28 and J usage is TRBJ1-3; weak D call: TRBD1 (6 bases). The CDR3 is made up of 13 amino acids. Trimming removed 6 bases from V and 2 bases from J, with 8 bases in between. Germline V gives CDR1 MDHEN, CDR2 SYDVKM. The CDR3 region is CASRDRAGNTIYF. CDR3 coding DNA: TGTGCCAGCAGGGACAGAGCTGGAAACACCATATATTTT.

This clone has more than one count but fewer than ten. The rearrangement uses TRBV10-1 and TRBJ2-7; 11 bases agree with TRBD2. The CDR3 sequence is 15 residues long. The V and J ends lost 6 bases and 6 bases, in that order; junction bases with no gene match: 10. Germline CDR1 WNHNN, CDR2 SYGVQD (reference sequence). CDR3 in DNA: TGCGCCAGCAGCGACATAACTAGCGGGAGTTCCGAGCAGTACTTC. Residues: CASSDITSGSSEQYF.

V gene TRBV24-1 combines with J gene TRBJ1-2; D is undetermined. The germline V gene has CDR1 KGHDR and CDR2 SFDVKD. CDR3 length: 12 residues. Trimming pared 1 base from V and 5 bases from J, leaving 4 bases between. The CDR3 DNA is TGTGCCACCAGTGATTTCCTATATGGCTACACCTTC. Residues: CATSDFLYGYTF.

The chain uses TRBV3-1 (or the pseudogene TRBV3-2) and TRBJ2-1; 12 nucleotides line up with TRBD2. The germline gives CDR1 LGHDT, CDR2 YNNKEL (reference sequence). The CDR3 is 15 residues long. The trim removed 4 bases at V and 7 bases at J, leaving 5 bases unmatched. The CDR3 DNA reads TGTGCCAGCAGCCGCAGACTAGCGGGAGTGAATGAGCAGTTCTTC. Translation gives CASSRRLAGVNEQFF.

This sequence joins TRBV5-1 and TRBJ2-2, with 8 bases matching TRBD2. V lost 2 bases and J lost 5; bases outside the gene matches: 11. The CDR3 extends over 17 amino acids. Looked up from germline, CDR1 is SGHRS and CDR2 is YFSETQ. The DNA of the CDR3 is TGCGCCAGCAGCTTCCGGGGGGGCGGCGAAGGGACCGGGGAGCTGTTTTTT. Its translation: CASSFRGGGEGTGELFF.

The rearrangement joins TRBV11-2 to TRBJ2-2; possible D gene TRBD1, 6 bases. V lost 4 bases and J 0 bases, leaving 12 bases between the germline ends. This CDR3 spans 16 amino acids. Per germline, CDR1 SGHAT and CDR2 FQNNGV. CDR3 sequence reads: CASSSGTLANTGELFF. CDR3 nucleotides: TGTGCCAGCAGCTCCGGGACACTCGCGAACACCGGGGAGCTGTTTTTT. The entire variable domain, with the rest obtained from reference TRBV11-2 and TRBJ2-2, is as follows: EAGVAQSPRYKIIEKRQSVAFWCNPISGHATLYWYQQILGQGPKLLIQFQNNGVVDDSQLPKDRFSAERLKGVDSTLKIQPAKLEDSAVYLCASSSGTLANTGELFFGEGSRLTVL.

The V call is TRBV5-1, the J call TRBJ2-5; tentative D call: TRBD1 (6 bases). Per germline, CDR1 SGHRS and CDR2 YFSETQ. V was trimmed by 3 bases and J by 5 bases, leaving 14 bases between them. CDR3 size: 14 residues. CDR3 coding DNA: TGCGCCAGCAGCTCAAGGGGGACGGCTGAGACCCAGTACTTC. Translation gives CASSSRGTAETQYF.

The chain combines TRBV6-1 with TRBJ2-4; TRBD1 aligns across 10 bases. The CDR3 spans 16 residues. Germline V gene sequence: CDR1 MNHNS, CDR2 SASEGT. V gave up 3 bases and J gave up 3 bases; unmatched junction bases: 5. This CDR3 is CASSETGGADKNIQYF. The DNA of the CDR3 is TGTGCCAGCAGTGAGACAGGGGGCGCTGACAAAAACATTCAGTACTTC.

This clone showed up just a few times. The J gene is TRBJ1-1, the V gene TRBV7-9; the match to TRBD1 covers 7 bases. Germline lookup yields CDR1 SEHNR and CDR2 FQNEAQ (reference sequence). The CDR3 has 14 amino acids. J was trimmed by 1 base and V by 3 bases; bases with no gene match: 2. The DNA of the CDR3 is TGTGCCAGCAGCTTGACAGGGTCGAACACTGAAGCTTTCTTT. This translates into CASSLTGSNTEAFF.